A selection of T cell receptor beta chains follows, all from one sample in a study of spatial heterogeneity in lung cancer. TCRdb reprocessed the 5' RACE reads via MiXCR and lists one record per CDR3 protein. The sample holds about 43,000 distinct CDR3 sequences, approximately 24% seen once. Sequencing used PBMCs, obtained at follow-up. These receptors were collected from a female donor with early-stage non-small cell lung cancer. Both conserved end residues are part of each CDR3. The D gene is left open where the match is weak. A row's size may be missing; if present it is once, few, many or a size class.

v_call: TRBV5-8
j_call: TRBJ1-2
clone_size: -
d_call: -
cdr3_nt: TGTGCCAGCAGCTTGAGGGGCCCCGTTGGCTATGGCTACACCTTC
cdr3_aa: CASSLRGPVGYGYTF

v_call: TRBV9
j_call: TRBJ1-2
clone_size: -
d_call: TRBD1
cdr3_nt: TGTGCCAGCAGCGTAGGAAGAGGGGGCGACTATGGCTACACCTTC
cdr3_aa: CASSVGRGGDYGYTF

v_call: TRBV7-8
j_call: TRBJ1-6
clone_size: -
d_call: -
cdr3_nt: TGTGCCAGCAGCCGCCAGGGGACAAGCTCCTATAATTCACCCCTCCACTTT
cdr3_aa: CASSRQGTSSYNSPLHF

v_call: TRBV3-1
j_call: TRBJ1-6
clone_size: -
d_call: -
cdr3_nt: TGTGCCAGCAGCACGGGTCTCCAGAATTCACCCCTCCACTTT
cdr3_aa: CASSTGLQNSPLHF

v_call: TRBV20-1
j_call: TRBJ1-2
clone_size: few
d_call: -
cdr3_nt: TGCAGTGCTAGAAGGCCGGGGACGTCGCTCGATGGCTACACCTTC
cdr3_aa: CSARRPGTSLDGYTF

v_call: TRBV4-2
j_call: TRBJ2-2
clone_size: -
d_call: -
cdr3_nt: TGTGCCAGCAGCCTTCATTCTAGCCTCAGTGGGACCGGGGAGCTGTTTTTT
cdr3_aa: CASSLHSSLSGTGELFF

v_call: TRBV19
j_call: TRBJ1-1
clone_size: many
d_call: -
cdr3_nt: TGTGCCGTCGCAGAGCGGGGGAAGATTAAAGCTTTCTTT
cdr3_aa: CAVAERGKIKAFF

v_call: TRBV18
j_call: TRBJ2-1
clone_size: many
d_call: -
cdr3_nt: TGTGCCAGCTCACTAACGGCGCGTAGCGATGAGCAGTTCTTC
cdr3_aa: CASSLTARSDEQFF

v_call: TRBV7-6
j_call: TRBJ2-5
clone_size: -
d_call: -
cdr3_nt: TGTGCCAGCAGCTTAATCGGCGGGGGCGACGGGGAGACCCAGTACTTC
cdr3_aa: CASSLIGGGDGETQYF

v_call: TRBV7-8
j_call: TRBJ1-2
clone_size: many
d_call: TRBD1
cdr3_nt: TGTGCCAGCAGCAATGGCTACGGGACAGCCTATGGCTACACCTTC
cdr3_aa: CASSNGYGTAYGYTF

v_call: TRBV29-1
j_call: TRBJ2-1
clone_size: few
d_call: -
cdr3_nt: TGCAGCGTTTTTTCTGGGTCCTACAATGAGCAGTTCTTC
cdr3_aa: CSVFSGSYNEQFF

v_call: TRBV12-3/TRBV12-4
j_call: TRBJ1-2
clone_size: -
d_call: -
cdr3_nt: TGTGCCAGCAGTCCCTACGGGGAATATGGCTACACCTTC
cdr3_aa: CASSPYGEYGYTF

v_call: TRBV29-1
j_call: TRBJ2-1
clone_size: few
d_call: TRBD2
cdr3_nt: TGCAGCGTCGTAGGGGACAGGGGGACTAGCGGGAATTACAATGAGCAGTTCTTC
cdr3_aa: CSVVGDRGTSGNYNEQFF

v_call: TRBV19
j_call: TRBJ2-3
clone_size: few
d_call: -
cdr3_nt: TGTGCCAGTACCACTGGGTTGACAGATACGCAGTATTTT
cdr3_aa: CASTTGLTDTQYF

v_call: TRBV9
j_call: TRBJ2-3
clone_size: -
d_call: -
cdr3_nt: TGTGCCAGCAGCGTTCAGGTCAACACAGATACGCAGTATTTT
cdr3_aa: CASSVQVNTDTQYF

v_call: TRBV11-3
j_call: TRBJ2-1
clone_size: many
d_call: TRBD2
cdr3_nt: TGTGCCAGCAGCCCCGGGGGGAGGAGCTCCTACAATGAGCAGTTCTTC
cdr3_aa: CASSPGGRSSYNEQFF

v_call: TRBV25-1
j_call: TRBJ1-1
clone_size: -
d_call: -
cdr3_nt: TGTGCCAGCAGTGAAAGGGGAACAGAAGCTTTCTTT
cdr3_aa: CASSERGTEAFF

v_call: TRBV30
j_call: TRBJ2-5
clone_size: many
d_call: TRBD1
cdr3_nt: TGTGCCTGGGGCGGACAGGGGTTCGACCAAGAGACCCAGTACTTC
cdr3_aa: CAWGGQGFDQETQYF